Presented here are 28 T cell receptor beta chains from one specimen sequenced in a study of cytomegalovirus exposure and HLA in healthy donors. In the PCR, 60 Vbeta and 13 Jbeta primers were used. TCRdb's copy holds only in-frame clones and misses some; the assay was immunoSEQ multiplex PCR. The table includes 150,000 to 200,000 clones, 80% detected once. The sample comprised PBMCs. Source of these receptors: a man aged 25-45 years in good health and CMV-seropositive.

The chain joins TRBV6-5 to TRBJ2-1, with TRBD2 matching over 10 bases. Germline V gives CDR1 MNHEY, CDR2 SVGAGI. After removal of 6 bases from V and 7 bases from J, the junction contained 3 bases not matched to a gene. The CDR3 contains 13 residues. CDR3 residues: CASSSSGGNEQFF. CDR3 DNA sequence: TGTGCCAGCAGCTCTAGCGGGGGAAATGAGCAGTTCTTC.

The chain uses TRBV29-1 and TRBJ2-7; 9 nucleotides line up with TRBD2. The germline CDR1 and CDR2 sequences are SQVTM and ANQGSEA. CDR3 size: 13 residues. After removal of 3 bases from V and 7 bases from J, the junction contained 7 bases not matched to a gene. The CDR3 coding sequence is TGCAGCGTTGATGGCGGGGGGGCCTCAGAGCAGTACTTC. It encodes CSVDGGGASEQYF.

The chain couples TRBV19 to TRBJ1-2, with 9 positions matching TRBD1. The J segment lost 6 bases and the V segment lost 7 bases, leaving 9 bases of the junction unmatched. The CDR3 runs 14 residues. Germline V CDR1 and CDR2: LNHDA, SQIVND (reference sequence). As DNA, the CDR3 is TGTGCCAGTAACCCCATTGGGACAGGGAATGGCTACACCTTC. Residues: CASNPIGTGNGYTF.

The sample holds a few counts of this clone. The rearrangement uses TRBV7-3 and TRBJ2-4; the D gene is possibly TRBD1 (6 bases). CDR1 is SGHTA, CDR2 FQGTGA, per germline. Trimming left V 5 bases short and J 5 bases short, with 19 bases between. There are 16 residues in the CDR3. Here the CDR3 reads CASSPDGRGVENIQYF. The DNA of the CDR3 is TGTGCCAGCAGCCCTGATGGCAGGGGTGTGGAAAACATTCAGTACTTC.

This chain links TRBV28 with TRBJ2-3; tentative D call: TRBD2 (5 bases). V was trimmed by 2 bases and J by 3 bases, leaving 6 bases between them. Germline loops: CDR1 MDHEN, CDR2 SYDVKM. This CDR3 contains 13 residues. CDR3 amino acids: CASSLPGTDTQYF. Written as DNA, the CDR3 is TGTGCCAGCAGTTTACCGGGGACAGATACGCAGTATTTT.

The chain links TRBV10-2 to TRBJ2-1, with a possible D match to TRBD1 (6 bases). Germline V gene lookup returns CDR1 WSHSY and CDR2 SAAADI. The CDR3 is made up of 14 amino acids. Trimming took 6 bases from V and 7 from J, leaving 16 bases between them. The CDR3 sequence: CASSTQGSRNEQFF. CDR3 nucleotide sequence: TGCGCCAGCAGCACACAGGGTAGCAGAAATGAGCAGTTCTTC.

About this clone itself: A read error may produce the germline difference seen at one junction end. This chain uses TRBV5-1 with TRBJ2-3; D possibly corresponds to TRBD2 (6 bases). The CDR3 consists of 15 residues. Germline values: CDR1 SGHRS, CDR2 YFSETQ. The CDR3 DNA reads TGCGCCGGCAGTCAAGCGGGCGCCCACACAGATACGCAGTATTTT. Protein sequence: CAGSQAGAHTDTQYF.

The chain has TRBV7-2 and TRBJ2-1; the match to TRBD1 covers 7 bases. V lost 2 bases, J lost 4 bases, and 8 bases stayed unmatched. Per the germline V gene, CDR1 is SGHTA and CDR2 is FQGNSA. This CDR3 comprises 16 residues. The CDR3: CASSLFGQGVYNEQFF. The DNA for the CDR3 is TGTGCCAGCAGCTTATTCGGGCAGGGGGTGTACAATGAGCAGTTCTTC.

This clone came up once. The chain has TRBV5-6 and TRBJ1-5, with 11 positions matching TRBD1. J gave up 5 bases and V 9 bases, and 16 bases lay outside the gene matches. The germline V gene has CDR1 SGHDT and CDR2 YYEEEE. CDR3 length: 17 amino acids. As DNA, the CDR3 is TGTGCCACCACCACGGGACAGGGGGGACGAGGCCATCAGCCCCAGCATTTT. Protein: CATTTGQGGRGHQPQHF. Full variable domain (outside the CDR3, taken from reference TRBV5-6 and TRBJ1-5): DAGVTQSPTHLIKTRGQQVTLRCSPKSGHDTVSWYQQALGQGPQFIFQYYEEEERQRGNFPDRFSGHQFPNYSSELNVNALLLGDSALYLCATTTGQGGRGHQPQHFGDGTRLSIL.

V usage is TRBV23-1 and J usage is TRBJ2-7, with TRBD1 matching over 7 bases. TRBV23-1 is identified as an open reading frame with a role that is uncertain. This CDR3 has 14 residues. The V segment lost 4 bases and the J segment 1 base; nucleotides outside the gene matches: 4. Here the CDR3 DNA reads TGCGCCAGCAGTCTAAGACAGGGATCCTACGAGCAGTACTTC. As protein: CASSLRQGSYEQYF.

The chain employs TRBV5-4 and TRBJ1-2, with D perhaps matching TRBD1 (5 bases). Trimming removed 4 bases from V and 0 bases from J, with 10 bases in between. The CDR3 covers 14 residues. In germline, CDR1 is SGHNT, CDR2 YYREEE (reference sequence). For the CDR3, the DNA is TGTGCCAGCAGCATCGGGACTTCTAACTATGGCTACACCTTC. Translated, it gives CASSIGTSNYGYTF. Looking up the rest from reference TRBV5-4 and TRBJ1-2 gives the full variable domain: ETGVTQSPTHLIKTRGQQVTLRCSSQSGHNTVSWYQQALGQGPQFIFQYYREEENGRGNFPPRFSGLQFPNYSSELNVNALELDDSALYLCASSIGTSNYGYTFGSGTRLTVV.

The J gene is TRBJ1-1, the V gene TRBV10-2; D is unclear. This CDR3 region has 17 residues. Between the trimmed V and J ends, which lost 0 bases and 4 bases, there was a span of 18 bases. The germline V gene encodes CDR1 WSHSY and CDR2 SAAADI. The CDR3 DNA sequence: TGCGCCAGCAGTGAGTCTCAGACGAGAGGGCTGAGCACTGAAGCTTTCTTT. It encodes CASSESQTRGLSTEAFF.

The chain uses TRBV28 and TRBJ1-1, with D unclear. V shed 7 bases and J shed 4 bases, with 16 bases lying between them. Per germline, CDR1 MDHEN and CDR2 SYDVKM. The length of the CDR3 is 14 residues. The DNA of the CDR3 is TGTGCCAGCACGCCATCAGGCGAGGGCACTGAAGCTTTCTTT. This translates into CASTPSGEGTEAFF.

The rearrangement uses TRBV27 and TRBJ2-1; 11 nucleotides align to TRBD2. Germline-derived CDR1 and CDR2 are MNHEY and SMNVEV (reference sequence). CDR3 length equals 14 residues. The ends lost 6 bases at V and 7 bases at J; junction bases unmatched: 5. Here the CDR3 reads CASRKLAGENEQFF. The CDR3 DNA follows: TGTGCCAGCAGAAAACTAGCGGGAGAAAATGAGCAGTTCTTC.

The CDR3 sequence: CASSYDRISYEQYF. The CDR3 coding sequence is TGTGCCAGCAGTTACGATAGAATCTCCTACGAGCAGTACTTC. The gene calls are TRBV6-6 and TRBJ2-7; D not certain. V lost 2 bases, J lost 0 bases, and 8 bases lay in between. Germline assignment: CDR1 MNHNY and CDR2 SVGAGI (reference sequence). This CDR3 is built from 14 residues.

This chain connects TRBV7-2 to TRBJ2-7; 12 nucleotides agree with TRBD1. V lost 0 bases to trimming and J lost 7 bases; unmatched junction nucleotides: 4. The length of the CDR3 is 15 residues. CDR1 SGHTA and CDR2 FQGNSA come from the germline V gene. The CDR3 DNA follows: TGTGCCAGCAGCTTAGCGGGACAGGGGGCGAGAGAGCAGTACTTC. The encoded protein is CASSLAGQGAREQYF.

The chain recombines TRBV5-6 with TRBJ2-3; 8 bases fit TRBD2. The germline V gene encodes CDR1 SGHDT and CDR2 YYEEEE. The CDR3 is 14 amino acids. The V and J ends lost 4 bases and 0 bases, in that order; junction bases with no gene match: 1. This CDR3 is CASSRLASTDTQYF. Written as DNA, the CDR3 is TGTGCCAGCAGCCGACTAGCGAGCACAGATACGCAGTATTTT.

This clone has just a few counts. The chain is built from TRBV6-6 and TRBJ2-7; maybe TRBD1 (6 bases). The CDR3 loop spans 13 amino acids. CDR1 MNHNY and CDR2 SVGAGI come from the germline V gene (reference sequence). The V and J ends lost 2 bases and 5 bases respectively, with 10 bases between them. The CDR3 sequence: CASSYLDRHEQYF. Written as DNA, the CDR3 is TGTGCCAGCAGTTACCTGGACAGACACGAGCAGTACTTC.

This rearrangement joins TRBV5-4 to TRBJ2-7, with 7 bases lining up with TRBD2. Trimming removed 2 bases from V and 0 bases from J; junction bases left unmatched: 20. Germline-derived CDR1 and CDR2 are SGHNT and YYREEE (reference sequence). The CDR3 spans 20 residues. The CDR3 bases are TGTGCCAGCAGCTTTGGACCCCTACCGGGGACTATGAGGAGCTCCTACGAGCAGTACTTC. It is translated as CASSFGPLPGTMRSSYEQYF. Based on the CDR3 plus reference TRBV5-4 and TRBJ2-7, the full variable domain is ETGVTQSPTHLIKTRGQQVTLRCSSQSGHNTVSWYQQALGQGPQFIFQYYREEENGRGNFPPRFSGLQFPNYSSELNVNALELDDSALYLCASSFGPLPGTMRSSYEQYFGPGTRLTVT.

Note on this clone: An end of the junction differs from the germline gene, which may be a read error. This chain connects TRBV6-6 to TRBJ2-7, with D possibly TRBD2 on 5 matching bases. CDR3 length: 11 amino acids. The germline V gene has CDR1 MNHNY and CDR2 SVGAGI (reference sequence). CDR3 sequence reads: CASSYGGELGF. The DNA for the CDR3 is TGTGCCAGCAGTTACGGAGGCGAGTTAGGCTTC.

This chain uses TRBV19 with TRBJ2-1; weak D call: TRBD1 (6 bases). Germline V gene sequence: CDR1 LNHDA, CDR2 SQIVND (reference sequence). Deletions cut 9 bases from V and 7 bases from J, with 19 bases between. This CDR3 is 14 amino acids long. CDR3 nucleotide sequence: TGTGCCAGCACCTGGCAGGGGCGCGGAAATGAGCAGTTCTTC. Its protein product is CASTWQGRGNEQFF.

CDR3 protein: CASSRLLGQGAHEQYF. The DNA of the CDR3 is TGCGCCAGCAGCCGCCTTCTGGGACAGGGGGCCCACGAGCAGTACTTC. V is TRBV4-1 and J is TRBJ2-7; TRBD1 matches at 12 bases. J was trimmed by 5 bases and V by 4 bases; bases with no gene match: 9. The CDR3 is 16 amino acids. CDR1 is MGHRA, CDR2 YSYEKL, per germline.

CDR3 residues: CASNGQGARNTGELFF. The CDR3 bases are TGTGCCAGCAATGGACAGGGGGCGCGGAACACCGGGGAGCTGTTTTTT. The chain combines TRBV11-3 with TRBJ2-2; 11 bases map to TRBD1. The CDR3 is made up of 16 amino acids. V shed 7 bases and J 1 base; nucleotides not matched to a gene: 5. Looked up from germline, CDR1 is SGHNT and CDR2 is YENEEA.

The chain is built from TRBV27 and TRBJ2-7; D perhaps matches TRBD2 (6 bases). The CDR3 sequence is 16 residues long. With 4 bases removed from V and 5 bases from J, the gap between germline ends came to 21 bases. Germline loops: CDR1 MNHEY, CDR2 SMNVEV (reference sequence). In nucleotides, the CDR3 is TGTGCCAGCAGTTACTTCCACACCGGGAGTAGCAACGAGCAGTACTTC. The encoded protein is CASSYFHTGSSNEQYF.

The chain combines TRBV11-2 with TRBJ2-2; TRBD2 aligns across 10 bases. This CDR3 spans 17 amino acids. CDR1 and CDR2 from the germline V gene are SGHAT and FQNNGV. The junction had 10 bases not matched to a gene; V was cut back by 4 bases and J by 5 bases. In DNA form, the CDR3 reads TGTGCCAGCAGCTCCTATGAGCGGGGGGGCGGTACCGGGGAGCTGTTTTTT. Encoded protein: CASSSYERGGGTGELFF.

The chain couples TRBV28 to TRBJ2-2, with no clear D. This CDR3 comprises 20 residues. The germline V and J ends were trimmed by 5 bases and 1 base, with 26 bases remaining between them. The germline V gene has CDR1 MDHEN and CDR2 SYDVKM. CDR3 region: CASSPGRFLSPDRNTGELFF. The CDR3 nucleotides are TGTGCCAGCAGTCCAGGCCGATTCCTATCCCCGGATCGGAACACCGGGGAGCTGTTTTTT.

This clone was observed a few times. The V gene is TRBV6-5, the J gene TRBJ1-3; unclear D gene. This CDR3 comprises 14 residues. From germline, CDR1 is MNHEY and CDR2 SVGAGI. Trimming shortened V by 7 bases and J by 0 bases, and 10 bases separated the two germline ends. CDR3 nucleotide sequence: TGTGCCAGCATAATGGGCAACTCTGGAAACACCATATATTTT. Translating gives CASIMGNSGNTIYF.

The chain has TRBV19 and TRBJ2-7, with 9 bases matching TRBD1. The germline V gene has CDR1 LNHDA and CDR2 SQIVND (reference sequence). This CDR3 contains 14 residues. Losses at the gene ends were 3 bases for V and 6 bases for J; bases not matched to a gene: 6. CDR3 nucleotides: TGTGCCAGTAGTATGTCGGGACAGGGACCCGAGCAGTACTTC. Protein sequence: CASSMSGQGPEQYF.